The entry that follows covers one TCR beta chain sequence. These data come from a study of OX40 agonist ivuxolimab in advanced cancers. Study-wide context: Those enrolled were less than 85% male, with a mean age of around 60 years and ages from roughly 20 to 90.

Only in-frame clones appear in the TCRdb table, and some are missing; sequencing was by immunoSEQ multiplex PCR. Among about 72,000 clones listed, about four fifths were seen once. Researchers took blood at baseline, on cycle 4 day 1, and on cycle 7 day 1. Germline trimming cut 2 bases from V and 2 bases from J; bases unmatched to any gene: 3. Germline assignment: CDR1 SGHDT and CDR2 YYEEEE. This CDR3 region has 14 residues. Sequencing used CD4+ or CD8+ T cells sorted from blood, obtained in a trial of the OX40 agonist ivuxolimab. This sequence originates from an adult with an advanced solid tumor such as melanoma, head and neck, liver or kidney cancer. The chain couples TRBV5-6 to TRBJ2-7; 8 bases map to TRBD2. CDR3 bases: TGTGCCAGCAGCTTTCCGGGACTAGCCTACGAGCAGTACTTC. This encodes CASSFPGLAYEQYF. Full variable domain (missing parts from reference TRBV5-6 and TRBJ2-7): DAGVTQSPTHLIKTRGQQVTLRCSPKSGHDTVSWYQQALGQGPQFIFQYYEEEERQRGNFPDRFSGHQFPNYSSELNVNALLLGDSALYLCASSFPGLAYEQYFGPGTRLTVT.